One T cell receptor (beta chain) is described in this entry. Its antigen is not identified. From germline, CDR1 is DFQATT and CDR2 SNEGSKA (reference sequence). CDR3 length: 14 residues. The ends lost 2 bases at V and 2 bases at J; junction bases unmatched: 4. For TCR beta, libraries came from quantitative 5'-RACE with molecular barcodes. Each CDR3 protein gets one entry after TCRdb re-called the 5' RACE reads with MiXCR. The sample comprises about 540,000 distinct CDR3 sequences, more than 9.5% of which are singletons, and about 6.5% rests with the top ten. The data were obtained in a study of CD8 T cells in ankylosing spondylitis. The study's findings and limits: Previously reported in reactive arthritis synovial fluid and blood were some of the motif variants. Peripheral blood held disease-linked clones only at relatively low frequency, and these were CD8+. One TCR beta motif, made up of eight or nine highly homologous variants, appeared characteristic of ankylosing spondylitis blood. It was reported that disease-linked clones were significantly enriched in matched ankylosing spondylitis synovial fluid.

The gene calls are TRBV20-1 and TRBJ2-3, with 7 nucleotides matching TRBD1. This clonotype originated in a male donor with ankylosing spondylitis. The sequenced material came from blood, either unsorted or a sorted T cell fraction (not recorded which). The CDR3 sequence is CSARLGTDTDTQYF. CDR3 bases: TGCAGTGCTAGATTGGGGACAGACACAGATACGCAGTATTTT.